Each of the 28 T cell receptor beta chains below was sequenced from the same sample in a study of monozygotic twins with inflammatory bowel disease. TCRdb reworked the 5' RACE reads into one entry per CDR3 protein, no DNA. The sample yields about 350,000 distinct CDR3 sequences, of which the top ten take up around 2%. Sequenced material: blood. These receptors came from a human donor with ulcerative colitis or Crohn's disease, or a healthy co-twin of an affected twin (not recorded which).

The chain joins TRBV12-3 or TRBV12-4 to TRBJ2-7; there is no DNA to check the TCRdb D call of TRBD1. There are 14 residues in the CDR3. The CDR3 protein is CASSLTGGGGEQYF.

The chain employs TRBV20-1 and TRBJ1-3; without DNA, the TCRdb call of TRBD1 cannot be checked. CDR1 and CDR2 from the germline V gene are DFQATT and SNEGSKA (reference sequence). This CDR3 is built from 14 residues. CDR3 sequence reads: CSARGTGKGNTIYF.

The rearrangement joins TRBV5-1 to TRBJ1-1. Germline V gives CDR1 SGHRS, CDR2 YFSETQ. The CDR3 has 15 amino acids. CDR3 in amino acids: CASSLGLVMNTEAFF. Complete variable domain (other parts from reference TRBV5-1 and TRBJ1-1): KAGVTQTPRYLIKTRGQQVTLSCSPISGHRSVSWYQQTPGQGLQFLFEYFSETQRNKGNFPGRFSGRQFSNSRSEMNVSTLELGDSALYLCASSLGLVMNTEAFFGQGTRLTVV.

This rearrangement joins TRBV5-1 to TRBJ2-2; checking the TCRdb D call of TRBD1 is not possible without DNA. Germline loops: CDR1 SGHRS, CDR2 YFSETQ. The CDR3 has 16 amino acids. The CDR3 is CASSWRGTLNTGELFF.

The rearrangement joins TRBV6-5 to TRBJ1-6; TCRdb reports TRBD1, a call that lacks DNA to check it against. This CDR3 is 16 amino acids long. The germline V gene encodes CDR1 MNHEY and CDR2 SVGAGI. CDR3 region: CASSYSRGAKGSPLHF.

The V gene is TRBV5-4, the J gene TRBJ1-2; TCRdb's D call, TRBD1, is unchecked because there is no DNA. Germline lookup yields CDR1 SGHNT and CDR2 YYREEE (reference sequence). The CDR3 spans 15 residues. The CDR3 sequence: CASSPRPADFYGYTF.

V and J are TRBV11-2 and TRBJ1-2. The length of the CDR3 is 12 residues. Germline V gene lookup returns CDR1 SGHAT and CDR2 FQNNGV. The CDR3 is CASSLVRDGYTF.

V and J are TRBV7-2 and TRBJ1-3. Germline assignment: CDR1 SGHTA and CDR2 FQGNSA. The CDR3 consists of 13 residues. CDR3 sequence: CASSGLRGNTIYF. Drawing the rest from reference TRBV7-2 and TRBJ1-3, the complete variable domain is GAGVSQSPSNKVTEKGKDVELRCDPISGHTALYWYRQSLGQGLEFLIYFQGNSAPDKSGLPSDRFSAERTGGSVSTLTIQRTQQEDSAVYLCASSGLRGNTIYFGEGSWLTVV.

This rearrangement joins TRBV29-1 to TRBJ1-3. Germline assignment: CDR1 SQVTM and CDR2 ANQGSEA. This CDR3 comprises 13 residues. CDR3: CSVVGLGGNTIYF.

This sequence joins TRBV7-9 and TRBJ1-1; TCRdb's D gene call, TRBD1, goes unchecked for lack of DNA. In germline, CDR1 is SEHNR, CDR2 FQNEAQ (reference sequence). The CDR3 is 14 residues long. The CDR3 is CASSLVRRGTEAFF.

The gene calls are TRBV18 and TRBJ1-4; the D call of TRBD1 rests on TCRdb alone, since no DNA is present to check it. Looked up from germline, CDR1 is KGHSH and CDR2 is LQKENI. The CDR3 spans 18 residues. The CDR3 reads CASSPSPLGRGGSWKLFF.

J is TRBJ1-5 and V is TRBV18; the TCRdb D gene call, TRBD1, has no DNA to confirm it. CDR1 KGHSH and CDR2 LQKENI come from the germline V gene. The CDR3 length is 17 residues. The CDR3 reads CASSPNGAGFENQPQHF.

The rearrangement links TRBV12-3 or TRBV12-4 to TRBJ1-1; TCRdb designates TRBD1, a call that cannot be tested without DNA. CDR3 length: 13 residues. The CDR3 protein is CASSSDRGTEAFF.

The CDR3 is CASSYGPGGHPYEQYF. This chain connects TRBV6-5 to TRBJ2-7; with no DNA, the TCRdb D assignment of TRBD1 cannot be verified. CDR3 length equals 16 residues. Germline CDR1 reads MNHEY; CDR2 reads SVGAGI.

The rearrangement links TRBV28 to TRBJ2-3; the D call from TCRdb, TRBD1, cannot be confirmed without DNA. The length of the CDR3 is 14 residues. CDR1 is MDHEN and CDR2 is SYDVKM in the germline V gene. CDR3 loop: CASSFSGRGDTQYF.

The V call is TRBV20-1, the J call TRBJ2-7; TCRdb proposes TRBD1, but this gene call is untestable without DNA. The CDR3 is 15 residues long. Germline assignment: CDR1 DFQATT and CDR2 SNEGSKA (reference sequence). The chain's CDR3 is CSARDGRGLAYEQYF.

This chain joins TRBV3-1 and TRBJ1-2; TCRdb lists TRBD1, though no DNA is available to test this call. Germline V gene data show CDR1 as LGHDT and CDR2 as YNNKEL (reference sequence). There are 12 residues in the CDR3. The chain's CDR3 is CASSQEVSARVF.

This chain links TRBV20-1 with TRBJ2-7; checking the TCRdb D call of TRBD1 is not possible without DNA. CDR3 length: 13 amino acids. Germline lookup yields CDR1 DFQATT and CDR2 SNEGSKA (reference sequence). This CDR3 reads CSAQRQVSYEQYF.

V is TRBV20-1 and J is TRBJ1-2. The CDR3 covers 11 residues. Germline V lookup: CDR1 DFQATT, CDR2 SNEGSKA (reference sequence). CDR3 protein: CSAPTAMKDTF.

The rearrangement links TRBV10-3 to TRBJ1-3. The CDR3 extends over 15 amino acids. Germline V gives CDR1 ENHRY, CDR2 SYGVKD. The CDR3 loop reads CAISRQGNSGNTIYF.

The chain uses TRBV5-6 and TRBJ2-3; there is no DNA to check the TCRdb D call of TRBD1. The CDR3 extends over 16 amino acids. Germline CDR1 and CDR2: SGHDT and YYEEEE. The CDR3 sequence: CASSWVTGGATDTQYF.

The CDR3 sequence: CASSPGGPNTDTQYF. J is TRBJ2-3 and V is TRBV18; no DNA is available, so the TRBD2 call from TCRdb remains unchecked. Germline assignment: CDR1 KGHSH and CDR2 LQKENI. The CDR3 is 15 amino acids.

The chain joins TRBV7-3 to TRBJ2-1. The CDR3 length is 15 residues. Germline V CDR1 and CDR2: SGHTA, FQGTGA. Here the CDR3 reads CASSFDLSSYNEQFF.

The chain's CDR3 is CASIPGLISGNTIYF. V gene TRBV21-1 combines with J gene TRBJ1-3. TRBV21-1 is classified as a pseudogene. The CDR3 is 15 amino acids.

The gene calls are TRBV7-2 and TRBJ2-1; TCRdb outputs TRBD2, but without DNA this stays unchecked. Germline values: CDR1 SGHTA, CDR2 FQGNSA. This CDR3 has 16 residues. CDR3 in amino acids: CASSLARRAGVDEQFF. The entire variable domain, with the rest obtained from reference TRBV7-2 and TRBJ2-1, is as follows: GAGVSQSPSNKVTEKGKDVELRCDPISGHTALYWYRQSLGQGLEFLIYFQGNSAPDKSGLPSDRFSAERTGGSVSTLTIQRTQQEDSAVYLCASSLARRAGVDEQFFGPGTRLTVL.

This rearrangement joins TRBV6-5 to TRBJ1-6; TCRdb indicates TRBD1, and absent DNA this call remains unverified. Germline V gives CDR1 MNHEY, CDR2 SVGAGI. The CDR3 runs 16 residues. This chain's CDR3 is CASSWDRGLYNSPLHF.

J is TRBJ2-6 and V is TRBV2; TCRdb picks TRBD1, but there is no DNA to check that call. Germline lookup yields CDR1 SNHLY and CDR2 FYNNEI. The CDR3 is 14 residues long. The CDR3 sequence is CASSPGAGANVLTF. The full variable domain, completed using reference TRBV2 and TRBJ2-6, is EPEVTQTPSHQVTQMGQEVILRCVPISNHLYFYWYRQILGQKVEFLVSFYNNEISEKSEIFDDQFSVERPDGSNFTLKIRSTKLEDSAMYFCASSPGAGANVLTFGAGSRLTVL.

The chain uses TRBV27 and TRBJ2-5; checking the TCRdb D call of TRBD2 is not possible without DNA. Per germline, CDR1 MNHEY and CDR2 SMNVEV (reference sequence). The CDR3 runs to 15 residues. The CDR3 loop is CASSLSWDWRETQYF.